A single sample is the source of the 9 T cell receptor beta chains below, sequenced in a study of blood T cell repertoires in COVID-19. Using immunoSEQ multiplex PCR, the repertoire was profiled, and TCRdb retains in-frame clones only, with some absent. The table has some 220,000 clones, over 75% seen once. Sequencing was carried out using peripheral blood. These receptors were obtained from an older woman with COVID-19, enrolled during active disease.

This chain joins TRBV3-1 (or the pseudogene TRBV3-2) and TRBJ1-5; no definite D call. Germline CDR1 reads LGHDT; CDR2 reads YNNKEL (reference sequence). Trimming removed 4 bases from V and 1 base from J, with 8 bases in between. CDR3 length: 14 amino acids. The CDR3 nucleotides read TGTGCCAGCAGCCGGGCGGGGAGCAATCAGCCCCAGCATTTT. Amino acids: CASSRAGSNQPQHF.

DNA of the CDR3: TGTGCCAGCAGTGAAACCGACAGGGGGAATTCACCCCTCCACTTT. Translated, it gives CASSETDRGNSPLHF. V and J are TRBV2 and TRBJ1-6, with TRBD1 matching over 9 bases. CDR1 SNHLY and CDR2 FYNNEI come from the germline V gene. V was clipped by 2 bases and J by 7 bases; unmatched bases: 3. This CDR3 contains 15 residues.

The genes are TRBV5-4 and TRBJ2-2; 7 bases line up with TRBD2. The ends lost 4 bases at V and 4 bases at J; junction bases unmatched: 7. The V gene's germline CDR1 is SGHNT and CDR2 YYREEE (reference sequence). This CDR3 has 15 residues. For the CDR3, the DNA is TGTGCCAGCAGCCTGGAGGGAGGGATCACCGGGGAGCTGTTTTTT. This codes for CASSLEGGITGELFF.

CDR3 protein: CASSLESVGATEAFF. The DNA of the CDR3 is TGTGCCAGCAGCTTAGAGTCTGTGGGGGCCACTGAAGCTTTCTTT. The chain employs TRBV11-1 and TRBJ1-1, with a tentative D call TRBD1 (6 bases). Germline assignment: CDR1 SGHAT and CDR2 FQDESV (reference sequence). The CDR3 length is 15 residues. Trimming took 1 base from V and 4 from J, leaving 13 bases between them.

The V call is TRBV18, the J call TRBJ2-1, with 7 bases aligning to TRBD2. CDR3 length equals 14 residues. V shed 2 bases and J 4 bases; nucleotides not matched to a gene: 2. Per germline, CDR1 KGHSH and CDR2 LQKENI. This chain's CDR3 is CASSPAGVYNEQFF. DNA of the CDR3: TGTGCCAGCTCACCAGCGGGAGTGTACAATGAGCAGTTCTTC.

The J gene is TRBJ2-7, the V gene TRBV6-5, with 7 bases lining up with TRBD1. The V gene's germline CDR1 is MNHEY and CDR2 SVGAGI. CDR3 length equals 15 residues. Germline trimming cut 5 bases from V and 5 bases from J; bases unmatched to any gene: 12. The CDR3 loop is CASSQLTGKGNEQYF. Written as DNA, the CDR3 is TGTGCCAGCAGTCAGCTGACAGGGAAGGGAAACGAGCAGTACTTC.

V and J are TRBV5-1 and TRBJ1-1, with 9 bases fitting TRBD1. Per the germline V gene, CDR1 is SGHRS and CDR2 is YFSETQ. The CDR3 spans 16 residues. The V gene end was trimmed by 5 bases and the J gene end by 4 bases; junction bases not matched to a gene: 12. Here the CDR3 reads CASSPGTGLEATEAFF. The CDR3 nucleotides are TGCGCCAGCAGTCCCGGGACAGGGTTGGAGGCCACTGAAGCTTTCTTT.

Only one count was recorded for this clone. The genes are TRBV19 and TRBJ2-1; 10 positions match TRBD2. The J segment lost 10 bases and the V segment lost 7 bases, leaving 10 bases of the junction unmatched. CDR3 size: 14 residues. CDR1 LNHDA and CDR2 SQIVND come from the germline V gene (reference sequence). The CDR3 loop is CASIRSSGGAEQFF. The DNA of the CDR3 is TGTGCCAGTATTCGATCAAGCGGGGGGGCCGAGCAGTTCTTC.

CDR3 sequence reads: CASSEQGPIYGYTF. The CDR3 nucleotides read TGTGCCAGCAGTGAACAGGGCCCAATCTATGGCTACACCTTC. This chain uses TRBV2 with TRBJ1-2; D is perhaps TRBD1 (5 bases). CDR1 is SNHLY and CDR2 is FYNNEI in the germline V gene. The CDR3 length is 14 residues. V lost 2 bases, J lost 4 bases, and 11 bases lay in between.